The 23 T cell receptor beta chains below were found in one sample sequenced in a study of blood T cell repertoires in COVID-19. Repertoires were generated with immunoSEQ multiplex PCR, while TCRdb's copy carries only in-frame clones and drops some. There are over 130,000 clones in the sample; 80% to 90% occur only once, and about 3.5% lies in the top ten. The sample comprised peripheral blood. These receptor sequences come from a man aged 65 to 79 with acute or convalescent COVID-19.

The chain combines TRBV12-3 or TRBV12-4 with TRBJ1-5, with D unresolved. Trimming left V 1 base short and J 5 bases short, with 6 bases between. CDR3 size: 13 residues. The CDR3 loop is CASSLGSDQPQHF. The DNA for the CDR3 is TGTGCCAGCAGTTTAGGATCGGATCAGCCCCAGCATTTT.

This clone has only one observation. This chain joins TRBV19 and TRBJ2-3; 8 bases agree with TRBD1. With 2 bases clipped from V and 0 bases from J, the junction kept 1 base outside the gene matches. There are 15 residues in the CDR3. Germline CDR1 is LNHDA and CDR2 is SQIVND (reference sequence). CDR3: CASSIRQGSTDTQYF. The CDR3 nucleotides are TGTGCCAGTAGTATAAGACAGGGGAGCACAGATACGCAGTATTTT.

The chain links TRBV28 to TRBJ1-2, with D possibly being TRBD1 (5 bases). From germline, CDR1 is MDHEN and CDR2 SYDVKM. V was shortened by 3 bases and J by 0 bases, with 17 bases between the two germline ends. The CDR3 is 17 residues long. For the CDR3, the DNA is TGTGCCAGCAGTTTCCCCCCCTGGGGCACAGCTAACTATGGCTACACCTTC. Amino acids: CASSFPPWGTANYGYTF.

The genes are TRBV19 and TRBJ1-1; unclear D gene. CDR3 length: 14 residues. Per the germline V gene, CDR1 is LNHDA and CDR2 is SQIVND (reference sequence). Trimming left V 5 bases short and J 6 bases short, with 16 bases between. CDR3 in amino acids: CASSEDSKDAEAFF. CDR3 nucleotides: TGTGCCAGTAGTGAGGACTCCAAGGACGCTGAAGCTTTCTTT.

The CDR3 loop is CASIRPRGQSTEAFF. In nucleotides, the CDR3 is TGTGCCAGCATCCGTCCGAGGGGGCAGAGCACTGAAGCTTTCTTT. V usage is TRBV7-2 and J usage is TRBJ1-1, with 7 bases fitting TRBD1. The CDR3 loop spans 15 amino acids. V lost 7 bases to trimming and J lost 4 bases; unmatched junction nucleotides: 12. CDR1 SGHTA and CDR2 FQGNSA come from the germline V gene.

This chain uses TRBV29-1 with TRBJ2-3; no firm D call. There are 13 residues in the CDR3. Germline CDR1 is SQVTM and CDR2 is ANQGSEA. V lost 3 bases and J lost 0, with 7 bases in between. CDR3 DNA sequence: TGCAGCGTTGAGTTCAGTAGCACAGATACGCAGTATTTT. Its protein is CSVEFSSTDTQYF.

In DNA, the CDR3 is TGCGCCAGCAGCTTGGGGACAGGGGCCGGGGAGCTGTTTTTT. Protein product: CASSLGTGAGELFF. V gene TRBV5-1 combines with J gene TRBJ2-2; 9 bases align to TRBD1. CDR3 length equals 14 residues. J was trimmed by 6 bases and V by 0 bases; bases with no gene match: 0. Germline CDR1 is SGHRS and CDR2 is YFSETQ.

The rearrangement links TRBV9 to TRBJ2-5; TRBD2 matches 7 bases. The CDR3 is made up of 16 amino acids. Germline V gene sequence: CDR1 SGDLS, CDR2 YYNGEE. With V trimmed by 4 bases and J by 2 bases, 11 bases remained unmatched. The CDR3 nucleotides are TGTGCCAGCAGCCCCCGGTTTTTAGCGGGTCAAGAGACCCAGTACTTC. Its protein is CASSPRFLAGQETQYF.

The chain uses TRBV3-1 (or the pseudogene TRBV3-2) and TRBJ2-7; D is possibly TRBD2 (6 bases). The V end was cut by 4 bases, the J end by 1 base, with 14 bases between. The V gene's germline CDR1 is LGHDT and CDR2 YNNKEL (reference sequence). This CDR3 is built from 15 residues. CDR3 residues: CASSLFRDSSYEQYF. In nucleotides, the CDR3 is TGTGCCAGCAGCCTATTCCGGGACTCTTCCTACGAGCAGTACTTC.

This sequence joins TRBV9 and TRBJ2-3, with a possible D match to TRBD2 (6 bases). Germline values: CDR1 SGDLS, CDR2 YYNGEE. The CDR3 totals 15 residues. V was clipped by 3 bases and J by 1 base, with 12 bases between them. CDR3: CASSGTIGGTDTQYF. The CDR3 DNA reads TGTGCCAGCAGCGGGACTATTGGCGGCACAGATACGCAGTATTTT.

CDR3 DNA: TGTGCCAGCAGCCCGGGGACAGCCGCCTATGGCTACACCTTC. Translation gives CASSPGTAAYGYTF. The V gene is TRBV11-1, the J gene TRBJ1-2, with 7 bases identical to TRBD1. There are 14 residues in the CDR3. CDR1 is SGHAT, CDR2 FQDESV, per germline (reference sequence). V gave up 5 bases and J gave up 4 bases; unmatched junction bases: 7. The full variable domain, its missing parts supplied by reference TRBV11-1 and TRBJ1-2, is EAEVAQSPRYKITEKSQAVAFWCDPISGHATLYWYRQILGQGPELLVQFQDESVVDDSQLPKDRFSAERLKGVDSTLKIQPAELGDSAMYLCASSPGTAAYGYTFGSGTRLTVV.

The rearrangement uses TRBV5-6 and TRBJ1-2; D may be TRBD1 (6 bases). V dropped 5 bases and J dropped 6 bases, with 14 bases sitting between them. Germline V gene data show CDR1 as SGHDT and CDR2 as YYEEEE. This CDR3 region has 13 residues. In DNA, the CDR3 is TGTGCCAGCAGACGCGACAGGTCTAATGGCTACACCTTC. It is translated as CASRRDRSNGYTF.

This clone has only a few counts. This chain connects TRBV5-6 to TRBJ2-1, with 12 bases fitting TRBD1. The V gene's germline CDR1 is SGHDT and CDR2 YYEEEE. This CDR3 is 13 amino acids long. Unmatched junction bases numbered 4, after V lost 3 bases and J lost 12 bases. CDR3 residues: CASSSGQGAMQFF. DNA of the CDR3: TGTGCCAGCAGCTCGGGACAGGGGGCGATGCAGTTCTTC.

The V and J genes are TRBV18 and TRBJ2-7; 8 nucleotides match TRBD1. Germline V CDR1 and CDR2: KGHSH, LQKENI. V was clipped by 3 bases and J by 3 bases; unmatched bases: 4. CDR3 size: 14 residues. The CDR3: CASSPGQGDYEQYF. CDR3 nucleotides: TGTGCCAGCTCACCTGGACAGGGAGACTACGAGCAGTACTTC.

The rearrangement uses TRBV5-1 and TRBJ2-2, with TRBD2 matching 7 bases. The CDR3 contains 14 residues. Germline assignment: CDR1 SGHRS and CDR2 YFSETQ. V shed 4 bases, J shed 4 bases, and the junction held 4 bases outside the gene matches. The CDR3 DNA reads as TGCGCCAGCAGCCAAGCGGGATCCACCGGGGAGCTGTTTTTT. Its protein is CASSQAGSTGELFF.

The chain employs TRBV18 and TRBJ2-2; 8 positions agree with TRBD2. J gave up 0 bases and V 3 bases, and 3 bases lay outside the gene matches. Looked up from germline, CDR1 is KGHSH and CDR2 is LQKENI. The CDR3 has 16 residues. This chain's CDR3 is CASSPIAGPNTGELFF. In DNA, the CDR3 is TGTGCCAGCTCACCGATAGCGGGGCCGAACACCGGGGAGCTGTTTTTT.

The chain employs TRBV7-8 and TRBJ2-2, with D perhaps matching TRBD1 (6 bases). CDR1 is SGHVS, CDR2 FQNEAQ, per germline. The CDR3 is 15 residues long. V was shortened by 1 base and J by 2 bases, with 8 bases between the two germline ends. The chain's CDR3 is CASSLDRANTGELFF. CDR3 coding DNA: TGTGCCAGCAGCTTAGACAGGGCAAACACCGGGGAGCTGTTTTTT.

The count of this clone is one. The J gene is TRBJ2-5, the V gene TRBV10-3, with TRBD1 as a possible D gene (6 bases). The germline V gene encodes CDR1 ENHRY and CDR2 SYGVKD. The CDR3 extends over 16 amino acids. The V gene lost 0 bases and the J gene lost 2 bases, with 13 bases spanning the gap. This CDR3 reads CAISESGAILQETQYF. The DNA of the CDR3 is TGTGCCATCAGTGAGTCGGGGGCGATCCTTCAAGAGACCCAGTACTTC.

J is TRBJ2-3 and V is TRBV5-8, with TRBD2 as a possible D gene (6 bases). Germline CDR1 and CDR2: SGHTS and YDEGEE. Trimming pared 3 bases from V and 6 bases from J, leaving 14 bases between. There are 14 residues in the CDR3. The CDR3: CASSSLRGADTQYF. CDR3 nucleotides: TGTGCCAGCAGCTCTCTGCGGGGTGCGGATACGCAGTATTTT. The entire variable domain, with the rest obtained from reference TRBV5-8 and TRBJ2-3, is as follows: EAGVTQSPTHLIKTRGQQATLRCSPISGHTSVYWYQQALGLGLQFLLWYDEGEERNRGNFPPRFSGRQFPNYSSELNVNALELEDSALYLCASSSLRGADTQYFGPGTRLTVL.

The chain carries TRBV19 and TRBJ2-1, with 11 positions matching TRBD2. Germline-derived CDR1 and CDR2 are LNHDA and SQIVND (reference sequence). This CDR3 spans 13 amino acids. The junction had 7 bases not matched to a gene; V was cut back by 6 bases and J by 12 bases. In nucleotides, the CDR3 is TGTGCCAGTAGCCGTCTAGCGGGAGGCGGGCAGTTCTTC. Translation gives CASSRLAGGGQFF.

The chain employs TRBV6-5 and TRBJ2-1; tentatively, D is TRBD1 (6 bases). Germline V gives CDR1 MNHEY, CDR2 SVGAGI. The CDR3 totals 14 residues. V was cut by 6 bases and J by 10 bases, with 19 bases left in between. As DNA, the CDR3 is TGTGCCAGCAGCTCCTCATCAAGACAGGCGGAGCAGTTCTTC. Its translation: CASSSSSRQAEQFF.

This chain joins TRBV27 and TRBJ1-3; D is possibly TRBD1 (6 bases). Germline CDR1 MNHEY, CDR2 SMNVEV (reference sequence). With 2 bases removed from V and 0 bases from J, the gap between germline ends came to 8 bases. The CDR3 contains 15 residues. For the CDR3, the DNA is TGTGCCAGCAGTTTAACAGGGCTCTCTGGAAACACCATATATTTT. Translating it yields CASSLTGLSGNTIYF.

This clone was recorded only once. This chain links TRBV5-1 with TRBJ2-3; tentatively, D is TRBD2 (6 bases). V shed 2 bases and J shed 1 base, with 20 bases lying between them. Germline CDR1 is SGHRS and CDR2 is YFSETQ. The CDR3 runs 18 residues. CDR3 DNA sequence: TGCGCCAGCAGCTTCGGCGGAGGAGGGCCCTCAGGCACAGATACGCAGTATTTT. Translating gives CASSFGGGGPSGTDTQYF.